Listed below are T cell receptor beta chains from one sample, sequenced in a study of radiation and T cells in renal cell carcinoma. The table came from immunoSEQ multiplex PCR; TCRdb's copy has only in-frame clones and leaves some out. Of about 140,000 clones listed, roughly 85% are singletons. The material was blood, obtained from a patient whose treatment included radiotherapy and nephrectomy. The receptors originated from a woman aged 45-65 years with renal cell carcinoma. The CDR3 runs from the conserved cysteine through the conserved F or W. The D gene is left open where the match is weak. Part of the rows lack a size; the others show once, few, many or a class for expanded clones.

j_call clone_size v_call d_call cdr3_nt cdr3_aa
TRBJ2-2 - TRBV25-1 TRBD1 TGTGCCAGCTCCCTAAATCAGGGGGCGGACACCGGGGAGCTGTTTTTT CASSLNQGADTGELFF
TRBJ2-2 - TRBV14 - TGTGCCAGCAGCCCCGGTGGGAGGACCGGGGAGCTGTTTTTT CASSPGGRTGELFF
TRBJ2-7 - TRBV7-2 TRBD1 TGTGCCAGCAGCTTAGAGGGACAGGGATACTACGAGCAGTACTTC CASSLEGQGYYEQYF
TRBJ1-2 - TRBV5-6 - TGTGCCAGCAGAGACCCTCGCGAGGGCTATGGCTACACCTTC CASRDPREGYGYTF
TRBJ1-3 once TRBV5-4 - TGTGCCAGCAGCCCGGGAACTGCGAACTCTGGAAACACCATATATTTT CASSPGTANSGNTIYF
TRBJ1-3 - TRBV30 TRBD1 TGTGCCTGGAGCGCGGGACAGTGGAGCTCTGGAAACACCATATATTTT CAWSAGQWSSGNTIYF
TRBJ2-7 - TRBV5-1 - TGCGCCAGCAATCCCGGGGCTGAATCCTACGAGCAGTACTTC CASNPGAESYEQYF
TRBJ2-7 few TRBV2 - TGTGCCAGCAGTGACCTTGATGACTACGAGCAGTACTTC CASSDLDDYEQYF
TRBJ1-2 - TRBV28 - TGTGCCAGCAGCAGGGACAATAGGGTCTATGGCTACACCTTC CASSRDNRVYGYTF
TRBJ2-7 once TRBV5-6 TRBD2 TGTGCCAGCACCCCTGGTGTGCTAGCGGGAGGATCTTTCCACGAGCAGTACTTC CASTPGVLAGGSFHEQYF
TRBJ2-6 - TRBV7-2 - TGTGCCAGCAGCTTAGAGGGGACCTCTGGGGCCAACGTCCTGACTTTC CASSLEGTSGANVLTF
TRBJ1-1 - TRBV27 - TGTGCCAGCAGTTCCCTGCGGCAGGGGCCGGGTGAAGCTTTCTTT CASSSLRQGPGEAFF
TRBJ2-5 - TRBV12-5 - TGTGCTAGTGGTTGGCCCGTGGACAGTCACGAGACCCAGTACTTC CASGWPVDSHETQYF
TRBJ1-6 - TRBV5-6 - TGTGCCAGCAGCTCCCCACAGGGTTTGGGCGCACCCCTCCACTTT CASSSPQGLGAPLHF
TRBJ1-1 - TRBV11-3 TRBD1 TGTGCCAGCAGCTCCGACAGGGAGACTGAAGCTTTCTTT CASSSDRETEAFF
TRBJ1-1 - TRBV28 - TGTGCCAGCAGTTCCCCGACCGTGAACACTGAAGCTTTCTTT CASSSPTVNTEAFF
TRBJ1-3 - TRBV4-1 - TGCGCCAGCAGCCAAGTGGGACACCTTGACTCTGGAAACACCATATATTTT CASSQVGHLDSGNTIYF
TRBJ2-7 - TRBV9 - TGTGCCAGCAGCGAGGGGGGTTTGGGATACGAGCAGTACTTC CASSEGGLGYEQYF
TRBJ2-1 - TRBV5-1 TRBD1 TGCGCCAGCAGCTTGAAGGGGGCCGACCAAAAGGACAATGAGCAGTTCTTC CASSLKGADQKDNEQFF
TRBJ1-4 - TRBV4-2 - TGTGCCAGCAGCCAAGGGGGTCGTAATGAAAAACTGTTTTTT CASSQGGRNEKLFF
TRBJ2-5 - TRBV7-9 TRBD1 TGTGCCAGCAGCTGGGACAGGGGGATGAGAGAGACCCAGTACTTC CASSWDRGMRETQYF
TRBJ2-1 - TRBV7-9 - TGTGCCAGCAGCAAGGAGGGGGATCTGGGGAATGAGCAGTTCTTC CASSKEGDLGNEQFF
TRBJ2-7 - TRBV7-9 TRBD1 TGTGCCAGCAGCTTCCAGGGGGCCTACGAGCAGTACTTC CASSFQGAYEQYF
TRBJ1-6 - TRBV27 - TGTGCCAGCAGTCCCGCCGGGTGGGAACCCCTCCACTTT CASSPAGWEPLHF
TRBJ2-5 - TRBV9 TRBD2 TGTGCCAGCAGCATTAGCGGGGGGAAAGGGGGAGAGACCCAGTACTTC CASSISGGKGGETQYF
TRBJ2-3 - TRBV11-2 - TGTGCCAGCAGCTTCCGGGGCACAGATACGCAGTATTTT CASSFRGTDTQYF
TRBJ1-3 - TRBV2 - TGTGCCAGCAGAAGATCCGCCAGGGTGACTGGAAACACCATATATTTT CASRRSARVTGNTIYF